These T cell receptor beta chains were read from a single sample in a study of cytomegalovirus exposure and HLA in healthy donors. Some clones are missing from TCRdb's copy, which holds only in-frame ones; the method was immunoSEQ multiplex PCR. Of about 190,000 clones in the sample, approximately 84% were seen once. Sequenced input: PBMCs. These receptors were taken from a boy between 5 and 17 years old in good health and CMV-seronegative. Each CDR3 is given with its conserved first and last residue. Fields, in order: V gene, D gene, clone size, J gene, CDR3 DNA, CDR3 protein. A D gene is named only where the DNA matches it firmly. Clone size is not always given. Where it is, it says once, few, many or a class for expanded clones.

>TRBV5-1|TRBD1|NA|TRBJ2-7
TGCGCCAGCAGCTTTACCCCGGGACAGGCGGACGAGCAGTACTTC
CASSFTPGQADEQYF
>TRBV4-2|NA|NA|TRBJ1-4
TGTGCCAGCAGCCAAACCCCGTCTCCAGGGGAGAATGAAAAACTGTTTTTT
CASSQTPSPGENEKLFF
>TRBV4-1|NA|NA|TRBJ2-7
TGCGCCAGCAGCCAATTCTACTCCAGGCCCATAAGATCCTACGAGCAGTACTTC
CASSQFYSRPIRSYEQYF
>TRBV6-4|TRBD1|NA|TRBJ2-3
TGTGCCAGCAGTGTGGACAGGGGGGCTGTTACGCAGTATTTT
CASSVDRGAVTQYF
>TRBV5-1|TRBD2|NA|TRBJ2-7
TGCGCCAGCAGCTTGCCGCTAGCGGGAGACGAGCAGTACTTC
CASSLPLAGDEQYF
>TRBV27|TRBD1|NA|TRBJ1-6
TGTGCCAGCAGTAGGGACAGGAATTCACCCCTCCACTTT
CASSRDRNSPLHF
>TRBV20-1|NA|NA|TRBJ2-3
TGCAGTGCTAGAGCTGCCGGGACGCAGTATTTT
CSARAAGTQYF
>TRBV5-1|TRBD2|NA|TRBJ2-7
TGCGCCAGCAGCTTGGAGGGGTCTAGCGGGAACGGGTACGAGCAGTACTTC
CASSLEGSSGNGYEQYF
>TRBV6-5|NA|NA|TRBJ1-2
TGTGCCAGCAGTTACGCCGACCTGAGGGGGGGCTACACCTTC
CASSYADLRGGYTF
>TRBV19|NA|once|TRBJ1-4
TGTGCCAGTAGTATAGATATCCTCCCTGAAAAACTGTTTTTT
CASSIDILPEKLFF
>TRBV19|NA|NA|TRBJ1-5
TGTGCCAGCATGGGTTACAGTAGCAATCAGCCCCAGCATTTT
CASMGYSSNQPQHF
>TRBV30|NA|once|TRBJ2-3
TGTGCCTGGAGTGTCCAGACGGTTGGAGGCACCCTAGCGTTTACGCAGTATTTT
CAWSVQTVGGTLAFTQYF
>TRBV5-6|NA|NA|TRBJ1-1
TGTGCCAGCAGCTTGGTTGGACGGGGGAGGAACACTGAAGCTTTCTTT
CASSLVGRGRNTEAFF
>TRBV7-9|TRBD1|NA|TRBJ2-7
TGTGCCAGCAGCCTGATAGGACAGGGACGCTACGAGCAGTACTTC
CASSLIGQGRYEQYF
>TRBV7-2|TRBD1|NA|TRBJ2-5
TGTGCCAGCAGCTTAGGATGGACAGGGTCGGGAAGTGAGACCCAGTACTTC
CASSLGWTGSGSETQYF
>TRBV5-1|NA|NA|TRBJ1-1
TGCGCCAGCAGCTTGGTTTCGACTCTCACTGAAGCTTTCTTT
CASSLVSTLTEAFF
>TRBV5-4|NA|NA|TRBJ1-1
TGTGCCAGCAGCTTGCACAAACAGGGAAACACTGAAGCTTTCTTT
CASSLHKQGNTEAFF